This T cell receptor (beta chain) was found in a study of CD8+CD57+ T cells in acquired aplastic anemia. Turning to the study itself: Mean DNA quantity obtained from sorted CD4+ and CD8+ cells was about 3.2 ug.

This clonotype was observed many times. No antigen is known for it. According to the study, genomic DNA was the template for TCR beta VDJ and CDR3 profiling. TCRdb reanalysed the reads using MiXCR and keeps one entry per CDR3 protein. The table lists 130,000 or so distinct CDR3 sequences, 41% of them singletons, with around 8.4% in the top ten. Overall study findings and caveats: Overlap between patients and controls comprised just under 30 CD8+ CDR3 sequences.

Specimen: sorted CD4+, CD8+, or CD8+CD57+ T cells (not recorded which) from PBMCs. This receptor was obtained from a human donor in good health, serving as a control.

CDR3 bases: TGTGCCAGCAGGGGATACCGGACGACAAGATTCTATGGCTACACCTTC. The encoded protein is CASRGYRTTRFYGYTF. The chain uses TRBV12-3 or TRBV12-4 and TRBJ1-2; D gene ambiguous. V dropped 6 bases and J dropped 4 bases, with 21 bases sitting between them. The CDR3 sequence is 16 residues long.